This T cell receptor (beta chain) was obtained from a study of cytomegalovirus exposure and HLA in healthy donors. This clone was seen more than once but under ten times. Its antigen is still unknown. This CDR3 spans 15 amino acids. The trim removed 4 bases at V and 5 bases at J, leaving 7 bases unmatched. Germline V lookup: CDR1 MDHEN, CDR2 SYDVKM. Study-level points and caveats: Clonal expansion, a later analysis showed, was greater in HLA-associated TCR beta chains than in equally common others. In an earlier analysis, in approximately 630 donors, most V segments appeared productive either ~90% or ~30% of the time.

Amplification used 60 Vbeta primers and 13 Jbeta primers. Sequencing used immunoSEQ multiplex PCR; TCRdb keeps in-frame clones, though not all of them. The table lists 90,000 to 140,000 clones, over 12% of them singletons. This sequence was found in a female donor in good health and CMV-seronegative. Sequenced material: PBMCs. The genes are TRBV28 and TRBJ2-3; 9 bases agree with TRBD2. The CDR3 loop reads CASSWLAGAQDTQYF. CDR3 nucleotides: TGTGCCAGCAGTTGGTTAGCGGGAGCTCAAGATACGCAGTATTTT.